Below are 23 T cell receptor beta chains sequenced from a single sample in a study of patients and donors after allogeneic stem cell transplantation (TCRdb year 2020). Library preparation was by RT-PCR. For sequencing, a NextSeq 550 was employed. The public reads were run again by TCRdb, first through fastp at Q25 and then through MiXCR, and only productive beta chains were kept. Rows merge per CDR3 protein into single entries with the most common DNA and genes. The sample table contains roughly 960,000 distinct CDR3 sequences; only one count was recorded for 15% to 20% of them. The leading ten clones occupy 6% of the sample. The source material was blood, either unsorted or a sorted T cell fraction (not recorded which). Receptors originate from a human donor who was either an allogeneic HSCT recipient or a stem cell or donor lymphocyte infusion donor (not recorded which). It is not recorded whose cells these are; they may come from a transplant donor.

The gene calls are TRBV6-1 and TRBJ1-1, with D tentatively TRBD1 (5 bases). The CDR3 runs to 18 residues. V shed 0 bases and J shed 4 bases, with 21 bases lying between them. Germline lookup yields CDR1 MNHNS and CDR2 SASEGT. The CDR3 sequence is CASSEARGKSWGTTEAFF. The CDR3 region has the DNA TGTGCCAGCAGTGAAGCACGGGGGAAGTCATGGGGGACCACTGAAGCTTTCTTT.

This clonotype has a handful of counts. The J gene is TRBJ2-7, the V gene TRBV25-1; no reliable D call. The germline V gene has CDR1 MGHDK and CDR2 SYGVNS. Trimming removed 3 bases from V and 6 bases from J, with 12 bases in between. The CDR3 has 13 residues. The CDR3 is CASSDVRAAEQYF. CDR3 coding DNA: TGTGCCAGCAGTGATGTCAGAGCTGCCGAGCAGTACTTC.

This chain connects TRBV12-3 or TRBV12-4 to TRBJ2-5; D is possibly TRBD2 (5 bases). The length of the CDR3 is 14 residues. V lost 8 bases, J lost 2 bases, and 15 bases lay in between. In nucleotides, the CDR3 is TGTGCCAGCGCCGTACGGGGTTTGCAAGAGACCCAGTACTTC. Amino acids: CASAVRGLQETQYF.

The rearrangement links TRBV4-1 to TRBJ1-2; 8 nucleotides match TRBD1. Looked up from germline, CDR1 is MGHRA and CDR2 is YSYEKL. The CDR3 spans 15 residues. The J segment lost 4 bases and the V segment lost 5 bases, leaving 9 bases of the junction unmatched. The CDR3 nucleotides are TGCGCCAGCAGCGACCGGACAGGGAAGGGCTATGGCTACACCTTC. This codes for CASSDRTGKGYGYTF.

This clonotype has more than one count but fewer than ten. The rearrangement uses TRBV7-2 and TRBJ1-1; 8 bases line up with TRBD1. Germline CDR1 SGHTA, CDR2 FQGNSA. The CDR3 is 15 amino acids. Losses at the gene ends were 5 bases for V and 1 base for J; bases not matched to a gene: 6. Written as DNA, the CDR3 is TGTGCCAGCAGCAAAGGACAGGGCGGGAACACTGAAGCTTTCTTT. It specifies CASSKGQGGNTEAFF.

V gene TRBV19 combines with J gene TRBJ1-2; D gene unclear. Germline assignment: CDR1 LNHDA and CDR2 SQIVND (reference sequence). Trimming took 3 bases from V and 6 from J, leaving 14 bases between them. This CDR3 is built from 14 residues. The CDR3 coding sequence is TGTGCCAGTAGTATCATCGCAGGCCTAGATGGCTACACCTTC. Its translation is CASSIIAGLDGYTF. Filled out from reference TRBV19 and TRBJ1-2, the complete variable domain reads DGGITQSPKYLFRKEGQNVTLSCEQNLNHDAMYWYRQDPGQGLRLIYYSQIVNDFQKGDIAEGYSVSREKKESFPLTVTSAQKNPTAFYLCASSIIAGLDGYTFGSGTRLTVV.

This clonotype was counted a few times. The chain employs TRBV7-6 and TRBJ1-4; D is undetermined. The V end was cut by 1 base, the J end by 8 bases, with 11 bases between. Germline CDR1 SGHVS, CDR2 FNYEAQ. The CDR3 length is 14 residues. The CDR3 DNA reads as TGTGCCAGCAGCTTAGGGAACATAGGGGAAAAACTGTTTTTT. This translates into CASSLGNIGEKLFF.

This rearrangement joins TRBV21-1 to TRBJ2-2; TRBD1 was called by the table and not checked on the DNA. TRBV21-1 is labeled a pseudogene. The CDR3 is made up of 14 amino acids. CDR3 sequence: CASSKGQGTGELFF. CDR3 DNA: TGTGCCAGCAGCAAGGGACAGGGGACCGGGGAGCTGTTTTTT.

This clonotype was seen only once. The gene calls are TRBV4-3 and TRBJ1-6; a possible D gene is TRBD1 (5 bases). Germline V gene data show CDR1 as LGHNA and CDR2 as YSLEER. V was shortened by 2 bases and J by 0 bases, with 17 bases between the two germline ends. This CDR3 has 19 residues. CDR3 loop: CASSQYLSGQSSYNSPLHF. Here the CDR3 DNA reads TGCGCCAGCAGCCAATACCTCTCGGGGCAGAGCTCCTATAATTCACCCCTCCACTTT.

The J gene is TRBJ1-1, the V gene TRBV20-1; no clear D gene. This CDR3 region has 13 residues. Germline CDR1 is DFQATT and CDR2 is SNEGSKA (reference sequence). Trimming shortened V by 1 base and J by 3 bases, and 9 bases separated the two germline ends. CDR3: CSARGRTYTEAFF. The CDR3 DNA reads TGCAGTGCTAGAGGAAGAACGTACACTGAAGCTTTCTTT.

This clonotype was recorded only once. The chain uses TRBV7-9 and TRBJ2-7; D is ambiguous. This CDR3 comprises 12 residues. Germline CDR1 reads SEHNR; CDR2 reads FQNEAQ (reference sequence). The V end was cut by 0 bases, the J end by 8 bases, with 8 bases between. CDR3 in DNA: TGTGCCAGCAGCTTAGCGCAAGGAAAGCAGTACTTC. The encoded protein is CASSLAQGKQYF.

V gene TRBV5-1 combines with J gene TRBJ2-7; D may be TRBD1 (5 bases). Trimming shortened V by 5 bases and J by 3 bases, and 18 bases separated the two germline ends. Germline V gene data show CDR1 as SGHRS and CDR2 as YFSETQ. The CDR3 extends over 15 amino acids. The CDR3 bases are TGCGCCAGCAGGCCTCGACAGTGGCGAGACTACGAGCAGTACTTC. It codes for CASRPRQWRDYEQYF.

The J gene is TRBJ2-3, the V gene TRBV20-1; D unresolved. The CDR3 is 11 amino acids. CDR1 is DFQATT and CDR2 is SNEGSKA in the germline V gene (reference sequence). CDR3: CSRKGGDTQYF. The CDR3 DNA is TGCAGCCGAAAGGGCGGAGATACGCAGTATTTT.

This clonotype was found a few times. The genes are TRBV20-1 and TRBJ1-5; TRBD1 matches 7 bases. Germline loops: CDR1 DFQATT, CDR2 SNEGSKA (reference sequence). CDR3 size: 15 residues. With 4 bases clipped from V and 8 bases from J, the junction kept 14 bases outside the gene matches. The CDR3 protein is CSAMLGTAGVEPQHF. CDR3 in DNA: TGCAGTGCTATGTTGGGGACAGCCGGAGTGGAGCCCCAGCATTTT.

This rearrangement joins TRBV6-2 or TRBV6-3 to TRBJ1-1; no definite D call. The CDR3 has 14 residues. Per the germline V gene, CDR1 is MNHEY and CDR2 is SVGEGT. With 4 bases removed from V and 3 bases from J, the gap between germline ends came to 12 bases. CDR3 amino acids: CASSSHGGYTEAFF. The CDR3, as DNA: TGTGCCAGCAGTTCTCACGGAGGTTACACTGAAGCTTTCTTT.

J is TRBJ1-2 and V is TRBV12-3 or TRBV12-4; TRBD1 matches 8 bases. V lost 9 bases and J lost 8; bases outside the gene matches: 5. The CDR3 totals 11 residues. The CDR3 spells CASSGGWGYTF. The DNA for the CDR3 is TGTGCCAGTTCAGGGGGCTGGGGCTACACCTTC.

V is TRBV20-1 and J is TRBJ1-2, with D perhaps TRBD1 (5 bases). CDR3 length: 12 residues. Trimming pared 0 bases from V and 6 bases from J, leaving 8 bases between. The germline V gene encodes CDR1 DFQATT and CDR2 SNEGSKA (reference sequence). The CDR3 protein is CSARDRAHGYTF. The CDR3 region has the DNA TGCAGTGCTAGAGACAGGGCCCATGGCTACACCTTC.

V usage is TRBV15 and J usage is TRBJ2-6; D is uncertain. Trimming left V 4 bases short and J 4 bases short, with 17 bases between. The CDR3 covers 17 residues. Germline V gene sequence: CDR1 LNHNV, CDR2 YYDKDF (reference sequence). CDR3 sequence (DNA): TGTGCCACCAGCATAGCCACGGGTGTTGGGGGGGCCAACGTCCTGACTTTC. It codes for CATSIATGVGGANVLTF.

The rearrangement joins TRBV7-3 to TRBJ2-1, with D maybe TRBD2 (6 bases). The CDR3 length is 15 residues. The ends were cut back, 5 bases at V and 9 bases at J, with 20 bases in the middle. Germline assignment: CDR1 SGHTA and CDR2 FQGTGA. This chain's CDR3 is CASSPAGGLSTEQFF. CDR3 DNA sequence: TGTGCCAGCAGCCCCGCAGGAGGGCTCAGCACTGAGCAGTTCTTC.

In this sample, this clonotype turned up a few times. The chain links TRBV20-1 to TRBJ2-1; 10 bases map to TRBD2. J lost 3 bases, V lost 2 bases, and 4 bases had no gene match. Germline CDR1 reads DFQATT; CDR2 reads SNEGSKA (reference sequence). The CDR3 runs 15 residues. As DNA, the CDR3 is TGCAGTGCTAGAAACAGCGGGGGGGACTACAATGAGCAGTTCTTC. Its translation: CSARNSGGDYNEQFF.

CDR3 protein: CSAPGDPDTTGANVLTF. The DNA of the CDR3 is TGCAGTGCCCCGGGGGATCCCGATACCACTGGGGCCAACGTCCTGACTTTC. The chain links TRBV20-1 to TRBJ2-6; D may be TRBD2 (6 bases). The CDR3 is made up of 17 amino acids. CDR1 and CDR2 (germline): DFQATT, SNEGSKA (reference sequence). V was clipped by 6 bases and J by 2 bases, with 20 bases between them.

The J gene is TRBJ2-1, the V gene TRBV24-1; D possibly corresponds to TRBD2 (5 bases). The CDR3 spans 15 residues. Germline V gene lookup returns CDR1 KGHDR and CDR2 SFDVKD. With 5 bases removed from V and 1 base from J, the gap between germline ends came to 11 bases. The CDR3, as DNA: TGTGCCACCAGTGCAACAGCGGATTCCTACAATGAGCAGTTCTTC. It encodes CATSATADSYNEQFF.

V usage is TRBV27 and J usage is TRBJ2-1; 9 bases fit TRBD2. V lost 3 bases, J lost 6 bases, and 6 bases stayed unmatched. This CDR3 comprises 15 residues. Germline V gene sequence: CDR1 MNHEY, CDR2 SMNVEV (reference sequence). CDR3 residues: CASSFGGGAGNEQFF. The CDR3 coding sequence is TGTGCCAGCAGTTTCGGCGGGGGGGCGGGCAATGAGCAGTTCTTC.